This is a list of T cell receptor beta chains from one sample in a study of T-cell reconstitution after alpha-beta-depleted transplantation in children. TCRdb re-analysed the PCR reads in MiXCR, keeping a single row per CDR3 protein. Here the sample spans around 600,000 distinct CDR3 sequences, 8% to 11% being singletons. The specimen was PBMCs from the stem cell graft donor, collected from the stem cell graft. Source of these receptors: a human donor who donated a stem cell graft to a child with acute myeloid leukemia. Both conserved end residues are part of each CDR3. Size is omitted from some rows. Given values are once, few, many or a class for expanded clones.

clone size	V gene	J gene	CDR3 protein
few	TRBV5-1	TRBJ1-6	CASSLVQGDTSPLHF
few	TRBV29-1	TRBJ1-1	CSVGSVRGTEAFF
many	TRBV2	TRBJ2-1	CASSRLIGTLYNEQFF
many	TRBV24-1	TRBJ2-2	CATRGSTNTGELFF
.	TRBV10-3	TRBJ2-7	CAISESGVSGMEQYF
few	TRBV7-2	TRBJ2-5	CASTTGLTGQETQYF
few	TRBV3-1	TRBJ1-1	CASSQGGTHGTEAFF
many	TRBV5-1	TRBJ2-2	CASSYRTSGRGNTGELFF
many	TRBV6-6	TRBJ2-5	CASSYRVRETQYF
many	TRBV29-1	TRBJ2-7	CSVNRDRAGEQYF
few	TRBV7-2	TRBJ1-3	CASSRDITPGNTIYF
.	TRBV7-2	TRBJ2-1	CASSLMIYNEQFF
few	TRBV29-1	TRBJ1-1	CSVEGPKNTEAFF
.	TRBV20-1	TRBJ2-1	CSARAPIKSNEQFF
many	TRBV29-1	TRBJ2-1	CSAFVGAVSYNEQFF
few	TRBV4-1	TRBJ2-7	CASSQEDSGRASEQYF
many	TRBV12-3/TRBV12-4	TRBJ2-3	CASSPTVTSTDTQYF
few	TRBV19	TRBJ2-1	CASSGLTSGSLAAGEQFF
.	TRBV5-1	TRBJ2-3	CASSSTPGTSGSTDTQYF
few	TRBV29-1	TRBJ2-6	CSVEDREKTSGANVLTF
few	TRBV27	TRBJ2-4	CASSSLRVVKNIQYF
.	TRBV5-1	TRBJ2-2	CASSLGHRNTGELFF
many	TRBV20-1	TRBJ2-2	CSARITSGSNTGELFF
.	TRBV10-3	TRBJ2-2	CAIRAGTGNTGELFF
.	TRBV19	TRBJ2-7	CASRNSGAYEQYF
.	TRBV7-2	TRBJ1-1	CASSPGGGAGENTEAFF
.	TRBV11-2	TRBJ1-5	CASSAGQGKGQPQHF
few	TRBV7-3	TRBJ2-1	CASSLIGLAVYNEQFF
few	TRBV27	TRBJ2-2	CASSFRGSGELFF
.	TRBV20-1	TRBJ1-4	CSAGGGSYEKLFF
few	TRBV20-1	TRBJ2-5	CSARGLATYQETQYF
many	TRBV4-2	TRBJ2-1	CASSQDSGRGEQFF
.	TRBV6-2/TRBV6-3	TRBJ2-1	CASSYAMVAQFF
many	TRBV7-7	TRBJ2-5	CASSPSASGRSGETQYF
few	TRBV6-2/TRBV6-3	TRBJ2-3	CASSYRTGWTDTQYF
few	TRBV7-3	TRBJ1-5	CASSLNGQGNQPQHF
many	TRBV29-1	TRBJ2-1	CSVEARGRKGNEQFF
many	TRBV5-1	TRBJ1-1	CASSLGTGGPEAFF
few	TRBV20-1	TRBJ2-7	CSARELTGTNYEQYF
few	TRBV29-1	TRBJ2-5	CSVGRGQETQYF
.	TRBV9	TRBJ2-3	CASSVAVRLTDTQYF
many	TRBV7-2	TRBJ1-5	CASSLEDRRNQPQHF
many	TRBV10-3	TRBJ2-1	CAISEMNEQFF
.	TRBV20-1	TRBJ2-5	CSADPTGGSETQYF
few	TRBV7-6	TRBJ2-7	CASSLERAGKSYEQYF
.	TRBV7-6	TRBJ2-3	CASSPQIRDTQYF
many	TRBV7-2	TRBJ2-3	CASSLAGGKTQYF